The 21 T cell receptor beta chains given below trace back to one sample, sequenced in a study of naive and memory T cell subsets. An equimolar mix of two oligonucleotides served as the beta constant-region primer for TRBC1 and TRBC2. One entry per CDR3 protein results from TCRdb running MiXCR on the UMI-ligation and nested PCR reads. This sample has 130,000 to 150,000 distinct CDR3 sequences; about a sixth occur once, and the top ten carry just over 0.14%. Sequenced material: naive CD4+ T cells from blood. The receptors were sampled from a human donor in good health.

The CDR3 DNA is TGTGCCAGCAGCCTACGTCAAGGGGACATTCAGTACTTC. This sequence encodes CASSLRQGDIQYF. The V gene is TRBV7-8, the J gene TRBJ2-4, with a tentative D call TRBD1 (5 bases). CDR1 is SGHVS and CDR2 is FQNEAQ in the germline V gene. The CDR3 contains 13 residues. Trimming removed 5 bases at V and 8 bases at J, with 13 bases between.

This clonotype was detected a few times. The chain recombines TRBV3-1 with TRBJ2-7, with D unresolved. The V gene's germline CDR1 is LGHDT and CDR2 YNNKEL (reference sequence). This CDR3 comprises 13 residues. V was pared by 3 bases and J by 4 bases, with 10 bases between. In DNA, the CDR3 is TGTGCCAGCAGCCAGACCAAGACTTACGAGCAGTACTTC. Encoded protein: CASSQTKTYEQYF.

This clonotype was detected a few times. V is TRBV20-1 and J is TRBJ2-6; the match to TRBD2 covers 7 bases. The CDR3 has 16 amino acids. The V and J ends lost 2 bases and 0 bases, in that order; junction bases with no gene match: 4. The V gene's germline CDR1 is DFQATT and CDR2 SNEGSKA (reference sequence). CDR3 sequence: CSARPGRLSGANVLTF. CDR3 coding DNA: TGCAGTGCTAGACCCGGGAGGCTCTCTGGGGCCAACGTCCTGACTTTC.

This chain joins TRBV6-6 and TRBJ2-1, with D perhaps TRBD2 (5 bases). The V gene lost 3 bases and the J gene lost 10 bases, with 16 bases spanning the gap. The germline V gene has CDR1 MNHNY and CDR2 SVGAGI (reference sequence). The CDR3 is 14 amino acids. The CDR3 DNA is TGTGCCAGCAGTTATGGATTGAGGGATTGGGAGCAGTTCTTC. It specifies CASSYGLRDWEQFF.

The chain links TRBV20-1 to TRBJ2-3; a weak D match, TRBD1 (5 bases). Trimming left V 5 bases short and J 7 bases short, with 10 bases between. This CDR3 is built from 11 residues. Germline values: CDR1 DFQATT, CDR2 SNEGSKA (reference sequence). The CDR3 loop is CSAPRGYTQYF. Written as DNA, the CDR3 is TGCAGTGCTCCTAGGGGCTATACGCAGTATTTT.

This clonotype was detected only a few times. The rearrangement joins TRBV10-3 to TRBJ2-1, with D unclear. This CDR3 has 14 residues. Germline V gene lookup returns CDR1 ENHRY and CDR2 SYGVKD. V was clipped by 3 bases and J by 10 bases, with 16 bases between them. The CDR3 spells CAISEERGPREQFF. For the CDR3, the DNA is TGTGCCATCAGTGAAGAACGCGGCCCCCGGGAGCAGTTCTTC.

This clonotype appeared a few times. The chain carries TRBV5-4 and TRBJ2-7, with TRBD1 matching 11 bases. This CDR3 has 16 residues. V dropped 0 bases and J dropped 7; count of bases not matched to a gene: 9. Per germline, CDR1 SGHNT and CDR2 YYREEE (reference sequence). CDR3 amino acids: CASSLGWSGTGGEQYF. The CDR3 DNA reads TGTGCCAGCAGCTTGGGATGGTCCGGGACAGGGGGTGAGCAGTACTTC.

In this sample, this clonotype turned up a few times. The chain combines TRBV5-5 with TRBJ2-7, with 8 bases aligning to TRBD1. Trimming cost V 3 bases and J 4 bases; bases outside gene matches: 12. The length of the CDR3 is 16 residues. Germline V CDR1 and CDR2: SGHKS, YYEKEE (reference sequence). The CDR3 nucleotides read TGTGCCAGCAGCTCCTTGACAGGGGCCACGGTTTACGAGCAGTACTTC. It yields the protein CASSSLTGATVYEQYF.

This clonotype has more than one count but fewer than ten. The V gene is TRBV15, the J gene TRBJ1-6; D is uncertain. Trimming removed 0 bases from V and 6 bases from J, with 9 bases in between. The CDR3 sequence is 15 residues long. Germline CDR1 is LNHNV and CDR2 is YYDKDF (reference sequence). The CDR3 DNA reads TGTGCCACCAGCAGAGATGAGATCCCTAATTCACCCCTCCACTTT. Translating gives CATSRDEIPNSPLHF.

The chain combines TRBV6-1 with TRBJ2-5; 9 bases fit TRBD1. The CDR3 has 15 amino acids. In germline, CDR1 is MNHNS, CDR2 SASEGT. Trimming took 7 bases from V and 2 from J; bases not matched to a gene: 8. CDR3 amino acids: CASIRDRVVQETQYF. CDR3 nucleotides: TGTGCCAGCATTCGGGACAGGGTCGTTCAAGAGACCCAGTACTTC.

This clonotype was detected only a few times. The chain uses TRBV12-3 or TRBV12-4 and TRBJ2-3, with D possibly TRBD1 on 6 matching bases. This CDR3 region has 12 residues. V lost 6 bases, J lost 5 bases, and 9 bases lay in between. The CDR3 loop reads CASRSRGDTQYF. Here the CDR3 DNA reads TGTGCCAGCAGGTCCAGGGGAGATACGCAGTATTTT.

The genes are TRBV5-1 and TRBJ2-3; 7 bases match TRBD2. J gave up 0 bases and V 0 bases, and 1 base lay outside the gene matches. Germline V gene lookup returns CDR1 SGHRS and CDR2 YFSETQ. This CDR3 contains 15 residues. The CDR3 region is CASSLGLASTDTQYF. The DNA of the CDR3 is TGCGCCAGCAGCTTGGGACTAGCAAGCACAGATACGCAGTATTTT.

The chain employs TRBV9 and TRBJ1-1; D is possibly TRBD1 (6 bases). This CDR3 comprises 15 residues. CDR1 is SGDLS, CDR2 YYNGEE, per germline. Trimming cost V 3 bases and J 0 bases, with 12 bases left between them. The CDR3 region has the DNA TGTGCCAGCAGCGACCTCACAGGGATGAACACTGAAGCTTTCTTT. This codes for CASSDLTGMNTEAFF. Together with reference TRBV9 and TRBJ1-1, the CDR3 gives the full variable domain: DSGVTQTPKHLITATGQRVTLRCSPRSGDLSVYWYQQSLDQGLQFLIQYYNGEERAKGNILERFSAQQFPDLHSELNLSSLELGDSALYFCASSDLTGMNTEAFFGQGTRLTVV.

This CDR3 reads CASSFRDALLGAQYF. DNA of the CDR3: TGTGCCAGCAGCTTCCGGGACGCTCTTTTGGGGGCCCAGTACTTC. The chain employs TRBV5-6 and TRBJ2-5; D tentatively fits TRBD1 or TRBD2 (5 bases each). The germline gives CDR1 SGHDT, CDR2 YYEEEE. The V end was cut by 2 bases, the J end by 9 bases, with 20 bases between. The CDR3 is made up of 15 amino acids.

J is TRBJ2-5 and V is TRBV29-1; D may be TRBD2 (6 bases). Germline V CDR1 and CDR2: SQVTM, ANQGSEA. The CDR3 consists of 15 residues. The V end was cut by 6 bases, the J end by 1 base, with 18 bases between. The CDR3 loop is CSVGWVEGLQETQYF. Here the CDR3 DNA reads TGCAGCGTAGGTTGGGTAGAGGGACTCCAAGAGACCCAGTACTTC. Together with reference TRBV29-1 and TRBJ2-5, the CDR3 gives the full variable domain: SAVISQKPSRDICQRGTSLTIQCQVDSQVTMMFWYRQQPGQSLTLIATANQGSEATYESGFVIDKFPISRPNLTFSTLTVSNMSPEDSSIYLCSVGWVEGLQETQYFGPGTRLLVL.

The V call is TRBV18, the J call TRBJ2-5; possibly TRBD2 for D (6 bases). Germline values: CDR1 KGHSH, CDR2 LQKENI. The V end lost 3 bases, the J end lost 5 bases, and 10 bases lay between the germline ends. The CDR3 consists of 13 residues. CDR3 protein: CASSPPEGETQYF. CDR3 sequence (DNA): TGTGCCAGCTCACCGCCGGAGGGGGAGACCCAGTACTTC.

This clonotype was counted between two and nine times. This chain uses TRBV20-1 with TRBJ2-5; no reliable D call. V shed 7 bases and J shed 3 bases, with 9 bases lying between them. Germline V gives CDR1 DFQATT, CDR2 SNEGSKA (reference sequence). This CDR3 spans 11 amino acids. CDR3: CSVSGEETQYF. CDR3 sequence (DNA): TGCAGTGTGTCTGGGGAAGAGACCCAGTACTTC.

This clonotype has more than one count but fewer than ten. This chain connects TRBV19 to TRBJ1-2, with unresolved D. V dropped 5 bases and J dropped 3 bases, with 13 bases sitting between them. CDR1 and CDR2 (germline): LNHDA, SQIVND (reference sequence). The CDR3 is made up of 14 amino acids. The CDR3 reads CASSGPESYYGYTF. In nucleotides, the CDR3 is TGTGCCAGTAGTGGCCCAGAGAGTTACTATGGCTACACCTTC.

This chain connects TRBV20-1 to TRBJ2-7; TRBD2 matches at 9 bases. Trimming cost V 1 base and J 2 bases; bases outside gene matches: 9. Germline lookup yields CDR1 DFQATT and CDR2 SNEGSKA (reference sequence). There are 16 residues in the CDR3. The CDR3, as DNA: TGCAGTGCTAGAGGACGAAGGGCTAGCGGGACCTACGAGCAGTACTTC. It is translated as CSARGRRASGTYEQYF.

This clonotype was counted only a few times. The V gene is TRBV5-1, the J gene TRBJ1-2, with a tentative D call TRBD1 (6 bases). This CDR3 is built from 15 residues. The V gene's germline CDR1 is SGHRS and CDR2 YFSETQ. Trimming took 1 base from V and 10 from J, leaving 20 bases between them. In DNA, the CDR3 is TGCGCCAGCAGCTTGTCTCGGACGGACAGTCGAGACTACACCTTC. Translating gives CASSLSRTDSRDYTF. The complete variable domain, with remaining parts taken from reference TRBV5-1 and TRBJ1-2, reads KAGVTQTPRYLIKTRGQQVTLSCSPISGHRSVSWYQQTPGQGLQFLFEYFSETQRNKGNFPGRFSGRQFSNSRSEMNVSTLELGDSALYLCASSLSRTDSRDYTFGSGTRLTVV.

V usage is TRBV20-1 and J usage is TRBJ2-3; 12 bases are shared with TRBD2. V trimming: 8 bases; J trimming: 5 bases; junction bases outside the gene matches: 8. The CDR3 is 14 amino acids. Germline CDR1 is DFQATT and CDR2 is SNEGSKA (reference sequence). Here the CDR3 reads CSSPLAGGGDTQYF. In DNA form, the CDR3 reads TGCAGTTCCCCACTAGCGGGAGGAGGAGATACGCAGTATTTT.